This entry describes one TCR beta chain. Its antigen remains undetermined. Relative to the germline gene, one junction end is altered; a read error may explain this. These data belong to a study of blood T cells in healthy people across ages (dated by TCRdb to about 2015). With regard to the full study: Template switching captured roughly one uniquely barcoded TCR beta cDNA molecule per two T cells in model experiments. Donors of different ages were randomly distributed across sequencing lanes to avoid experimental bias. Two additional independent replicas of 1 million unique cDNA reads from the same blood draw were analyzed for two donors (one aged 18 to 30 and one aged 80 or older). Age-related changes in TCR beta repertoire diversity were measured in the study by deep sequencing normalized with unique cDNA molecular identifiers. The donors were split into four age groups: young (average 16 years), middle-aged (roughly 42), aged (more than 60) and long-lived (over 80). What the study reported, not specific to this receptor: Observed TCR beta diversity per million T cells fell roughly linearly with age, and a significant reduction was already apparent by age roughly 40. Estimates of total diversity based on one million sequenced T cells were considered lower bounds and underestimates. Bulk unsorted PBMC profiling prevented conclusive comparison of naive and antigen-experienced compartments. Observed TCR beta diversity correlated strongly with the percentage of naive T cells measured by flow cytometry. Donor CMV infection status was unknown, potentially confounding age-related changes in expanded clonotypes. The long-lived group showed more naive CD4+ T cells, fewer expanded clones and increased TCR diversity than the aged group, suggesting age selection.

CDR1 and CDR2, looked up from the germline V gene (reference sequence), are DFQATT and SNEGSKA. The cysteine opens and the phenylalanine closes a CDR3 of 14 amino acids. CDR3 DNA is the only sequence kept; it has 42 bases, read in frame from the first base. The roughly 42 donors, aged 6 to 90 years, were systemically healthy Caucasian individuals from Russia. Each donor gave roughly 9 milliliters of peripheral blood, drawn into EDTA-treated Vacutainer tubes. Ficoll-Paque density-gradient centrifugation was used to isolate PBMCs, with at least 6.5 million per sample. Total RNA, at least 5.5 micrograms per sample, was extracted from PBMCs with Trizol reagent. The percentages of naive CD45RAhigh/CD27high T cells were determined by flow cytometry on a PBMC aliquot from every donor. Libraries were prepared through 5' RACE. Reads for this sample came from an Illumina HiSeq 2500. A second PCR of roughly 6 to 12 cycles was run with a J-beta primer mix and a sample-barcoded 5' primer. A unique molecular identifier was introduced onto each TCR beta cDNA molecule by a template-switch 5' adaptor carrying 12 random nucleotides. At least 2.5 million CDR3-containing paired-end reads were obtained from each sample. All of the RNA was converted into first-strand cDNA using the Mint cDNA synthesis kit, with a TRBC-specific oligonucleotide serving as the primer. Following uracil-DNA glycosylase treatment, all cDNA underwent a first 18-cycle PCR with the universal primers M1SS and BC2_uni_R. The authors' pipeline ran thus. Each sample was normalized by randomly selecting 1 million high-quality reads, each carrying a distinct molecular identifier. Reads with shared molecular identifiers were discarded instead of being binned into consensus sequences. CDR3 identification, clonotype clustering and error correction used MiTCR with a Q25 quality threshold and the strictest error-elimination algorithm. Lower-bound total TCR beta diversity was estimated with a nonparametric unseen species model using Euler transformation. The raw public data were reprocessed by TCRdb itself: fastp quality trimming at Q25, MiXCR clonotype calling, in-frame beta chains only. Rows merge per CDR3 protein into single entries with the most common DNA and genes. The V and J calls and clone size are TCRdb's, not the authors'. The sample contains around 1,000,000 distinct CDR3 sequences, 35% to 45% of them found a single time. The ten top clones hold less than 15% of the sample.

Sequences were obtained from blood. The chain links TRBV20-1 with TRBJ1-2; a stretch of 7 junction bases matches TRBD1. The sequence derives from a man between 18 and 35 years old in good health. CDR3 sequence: CGARDRGTDNGYTF. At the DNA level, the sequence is TGCGGTGCTAGAGATCGAGGGACAGATAATGGCTACACCTTC.